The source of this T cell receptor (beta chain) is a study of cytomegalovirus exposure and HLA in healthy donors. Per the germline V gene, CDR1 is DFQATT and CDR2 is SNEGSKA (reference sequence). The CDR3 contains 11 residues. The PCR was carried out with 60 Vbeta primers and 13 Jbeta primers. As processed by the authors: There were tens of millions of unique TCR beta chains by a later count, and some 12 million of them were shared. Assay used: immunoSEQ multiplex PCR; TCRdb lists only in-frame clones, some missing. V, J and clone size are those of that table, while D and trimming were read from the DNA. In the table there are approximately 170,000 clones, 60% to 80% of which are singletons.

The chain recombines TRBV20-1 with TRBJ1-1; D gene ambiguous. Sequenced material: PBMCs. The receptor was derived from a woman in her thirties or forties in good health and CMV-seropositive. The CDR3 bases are TGCAGGGGCTCGGAGAACACTGAAGCTTTCTTT. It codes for CRGSENTEAFF.